Sample share makes the clone carrying this TCR beta chain medium-sized. The data were taken from a study of liver allograft versus peripheral blood T cells. Looking at the study overall: Recipients' peripheral blood served as the comparator for T cell receptor repertoires in transplanted livers.

Germline CDR1 reads MNHEY; CDR2 reads SVGAGI. The J segment lost 8 bases and the V segment lost 8 bases, leaving 7 bases of the junction unmatched. The CDR3 length is 13 residues. MiXCR, run by TCRdb on the reads, gives a single entry per CDR3 protein. The data contain roughly 8,300 distinct CDR3 sequences, approximately 16% of them singletons. V gene TRBV6-5 combines with J gene TRBJ2-7, with 12 bases aligning to TRBD1. The TCR sequence derives from a human patient who had a liver transplant. Some T cells may possibly be graft donor cells. CDR3 amino acids: CASAGQGAQKQYF. CDR3 DNA: TGTGCCAGCGCGGGACAGGGGGCCCAAAAGCAGTACTTC.